This is a list of T cell receptor beta chains from one sample in a study of T cell repertoires in cytomegalovirus infection. A single record per CDR3 protein comes from TCRdb applying MiXCR to the reads. The sample has 310,000 or so distinct CDR3 sequences; roughly 16% are singletons. The sequenced sample consisted of PBMCs. Receptor source: a human donor in good health (CMV status not recorded). Some clones in this sample may be carry-over from other donors' samples. The CDR3 runs from the conserved cysteine through the conserved F or W. A D gene is named only where the DNA matches it firmly. Not all rows give a size; the values are once, few, many and, for expanded clones, a class.

j_gene,len,abundance,v_gene,d_gene,CDR3nt,CDR3aa
TRBJ2-3,14,-,TRBV28,-,TGTGCCAGCGGGGGGGCCCCGAGCACAGATACGCAGTATTTT,CASGGAPSTDTQYF
TRBJ1-6,16,-,TRBV7-9,TRBD1,TGTGCCAGCAGCGCCTCCGGGACAGGGTATAATTCACCCCTCCACTTT,CASSASGTGYNSPLHF
TRBJ2-5,16,-,TRBV9,TRBD1,TGTGCCAGCAGCGTAGCTCCAGGGGGCGACCAAGAGACCCAGTACTTC,CASSVAPGGDQETQYF
TRBJ1-6,15,many,TRBV6-2/TRBV6-3,-,TGTGCCAGCAGAAAAGCCCTGGCAGATAATTCACCCCTCCACTTT,CASRKALADNSPLHF
TRBJ2-5,14,many,TRBV7-6,-,TGTGCCAGCAGCTTAGCGGGTCCTGGAGAGACCCAGTACTTC,CASSLAGPGETQYF
TRBJ1-4,17,-,TRBV18,TRBD1,TGTGCCAGCTCACCTCGGGACAGCACGGGAACTAATGAAAAACTGTTTTTT,CASSPRDSTGTNEKLFF
TRBJ1-3,16,many,TRBV7-6,-,TGTGCCAGCAGCTTAGGAACTGTGGTTTCTGGAAACACCATATATTTT,CASSLGTVVSGNTIYF
TRBJ1-3,12,many,TRBV7-2,-,TGTGCCAGCAGCACCCAGGGAAACACCATATATTTT,CASSTQGNTIYF
TRBJ1-5,14,-,TRBV20-1,-,TGCAGTGCTCGATGGGGCAGGGGCAATCAGCCCCAGCATTTT,CSARWGRGNQPQHF
TRBJ2-7,13,few,TRBV18,-,TGTGCCAGCTCACCACGAGGGGGAGGCGAGCAGTACTTC,CASSPRGGGEQYF
TRBJ2-1,12,few,TRBV10-3,TRBD2,TGTGCCATCTCCGCGGGGGTTCATGAGCAGTTCTTC,CAISAGVHEQFF
TRBJ1-1,15,-,TRBV3-1,TRBD1,TGTGCCAGCAGCCAGACCGGGACAGGGGACACTGAAGCTTTCTTT,CASSQTGTGDTEAFF
TRBJ1-2,14,-,TRBV10-3,TRBD1,TGTGCCATCAGGGCAGGGGGCGCTGACTATGGCTACACCTTC,CAIRAGGADYGYTF
TRBJ1-2,15,-,TRBV5-1,-,TGCGCCAGCAGCGGGGTAGCAGGTGCGGACTATGGCTACACCTTC,CASSGVAGADYGYTF
TRBJ1-1,15,many,TRBV28,TRBD1,TGTGCCAGCAGCTCGAAAAGACAGGGGGCCACTGAAGCTTTCTTT,CASSSKRQGATEAFF
TRBJ2-2,15,few,TRBV12-3/TRBV12-4,TRBD1,TGTGCCAGCAGCGCGACAGGGGGCCCCACCGGGGAGCTGTTTTTT,CASSATGGPTGELFF
TRBJ2-5,15,-,TRBV2,-,TGTGCCAGCAGTCCCGGACGGACTCCTACAGAGACCCAGTACTTC,CASSPGRTPTETQYF
TRBJ1-1,13,-,TRBV20-1,-,TGCAGTGTCGGCAGGGCCATGAACACTGAAGCTTTCTTT,CSVGRAMNTEAFF
TRBJ1-1,14,-,TRBV20-1,-,TGCAGTGCTAGACCCGGGCGGACGAACACTGAAGCTTTCTTT,CSARPGRTNTEAFF
TRBJ1-5,14,-,TRBV6-6,-,TGTGCCAGCACCACGCAGGGTCGAGTTCAGCCCCAGCATTTT,CASTTQGRVQPQHF
TRBJ1-1,15,few,TRBV29-1,-,TGCAGCGTTGAAGGAGCTTCTAGGCAAGATACTGAAGCTTTCTTT,CSVEGASRQDTEAFF
TRBJ1-6,15,few,TRBV28,-,TGTGCCAGCAGTTTATTGGGGATTCGGGGTTCACCCCTCCACTTT,CASSLLGIRGSPLHF
TRBJ2-5,14,-,TRBV20-1,-,TGCAGTGCTAAGCCGGGACTGGGACAAGAGACCCAGTACTTC,CSAKPGLGQETQYF
TRBJ1-2,14,few,TRBV6-6,-,TGTGCCAGCAGTTACGCGGGGGCTAACTATGGCTACACCTTC,CASSYAGANYGYTF
TRBJ2-7,13,many,TRBV11-2,-,TGTGCCAGCAGCTCACAGGCAAGCTACGAGCAGTACTTC,CASSSQASYEQYF
TRBJ2-4,16,many,TRBV6-6,TRBD2,TGTGCCAGCAGTTACTCTATTAGCGGGGGAAAAAACATTCAGTACTTC,CASSYSISGGKNIQYF
TRBJ1-6,13,few,TRBV12-3/TRBV12-4,-,TGTGCCAGCAGCGGCGCGTGGGGGGCACCCCTCCACTTT,CASSGAWGAPLHF
TRBJ1-2,13,many,TRBV7-2,-,TGTGCCAGCAGCCCGGCGCGGAACTATGGCTACACCTTC,CASSPARNYGYTF
TRBJ1-2,16,-,TRBV3-1,TRBD1,TGTGCCAGCAGCCGGGAAGAGGGGGCGCGAGTCTATGGCTACACCTTC,CASSREEGARVYGYTF
TRBJ2-1,14,-,TRBV9,TRBD2,TGTGCCAGCAGCCCAGCGGGGGGAACCAATGAGCAGTTCTTC,CASSPAGGTNEQFF
TRBJ2-1,16,many,TRBV20-1,TRBD2,TGCAGTGCTTCTAAAACTAGCGGGGCTGCCTACAATGAGCAGTTCTTC,CSASKTSGAAYNEQFF
TRBJ2-7,13,many,TRBV20-1,TRBD1,TGCAGTGCGGGGGACAGGGGAATTGGCGAGCAGTACTTC,CSAGDRGIGEQYF
TRBJ1-2,13,-,TRBV6-5,TRBD1,TGTGCCAGCAGTTACGGCGGGACAGGCGTCTACACCTTC,CASSYGGTGVYTF
TRBJ2-7,17,few,TRBV20-1,TRBD2,TGCAGTGCAAACCTCCGGGGACTAGCGGGGGGAACCTACGAGCAGTACTTC,CSANLRGLAGGTYEQYF
TRBJ2-5,17,-,TRBV25-1,-,TGTGCCAGCAGTGATGTCACGAGGGGGACCGTACAAGAGACCCAGTACTTC,CASSDVTRGTVQETQYF
TRBJ1-1,14,few,TRBV6-6,-,TGTGCCAGCAGTTGGGGGGCCCGGGGCACTGAAGCTTTCTTT,CASSWGARGTEAFF